This T cell receptor beta chain was captured in a study of cytomegalovirus exposure and HLA in healthy donors. Study in general: Early on, a data release was issued that held 80 million or so unique TCRs from HLA-typed donors.

The study, taken as a whole, reports: The listing of 150 or so TCR beta chains classed them as cytomegalovirus-associated. CMV antigen specificity was confirmed in vitro for a few CMV-associated chains. In a later analysis, TCR beta V- and J-gene trimming showed a link to a missense DCLRE1C variant.

The PCR used 60 Vbeta and 13 Jbeta primers. Sequencing used immunoSEQ multiplex PCR; TCRdb keeps in-frame clones, though not all of them. The table records around 130,000 clones, roughly 80% of them present only once. This CDR3 is built from 15 residues. Trimming cost V 2 bases and J 8 bases; bases outside gene matches: 8. Germline loops: CDR1 SGHRS, CDR2 YFSETQ. Comments on this clone: The antigen is not known.

The source of this sequence is a man aged 25 to 40 in good health and CMV-seronegative. The chain carries TRBV5-1 and TRBJ2-4; 9 nucleotides match TRBD1. Sequenced sample: PBMCs. CDR3 bases: TGCGCCAGCAGCTTACAGGGGGCCCTAGGGGACATTCAGTACTTC. It translates to CASSLQGALGDIQYF. The variable domain in full, completed from reference TRBV5-1 and TRBJ2-4, reads KAGVTQTPRYLIKTRGQQVTLSCSPISGHRSVSWYQQTPGQGLQFLFEYFSETQRNKGNFPGRFSGRQFSNSRSEMNVSTLELGDSALYLCASSLQGALGDIQYFGAGTRLSVL.